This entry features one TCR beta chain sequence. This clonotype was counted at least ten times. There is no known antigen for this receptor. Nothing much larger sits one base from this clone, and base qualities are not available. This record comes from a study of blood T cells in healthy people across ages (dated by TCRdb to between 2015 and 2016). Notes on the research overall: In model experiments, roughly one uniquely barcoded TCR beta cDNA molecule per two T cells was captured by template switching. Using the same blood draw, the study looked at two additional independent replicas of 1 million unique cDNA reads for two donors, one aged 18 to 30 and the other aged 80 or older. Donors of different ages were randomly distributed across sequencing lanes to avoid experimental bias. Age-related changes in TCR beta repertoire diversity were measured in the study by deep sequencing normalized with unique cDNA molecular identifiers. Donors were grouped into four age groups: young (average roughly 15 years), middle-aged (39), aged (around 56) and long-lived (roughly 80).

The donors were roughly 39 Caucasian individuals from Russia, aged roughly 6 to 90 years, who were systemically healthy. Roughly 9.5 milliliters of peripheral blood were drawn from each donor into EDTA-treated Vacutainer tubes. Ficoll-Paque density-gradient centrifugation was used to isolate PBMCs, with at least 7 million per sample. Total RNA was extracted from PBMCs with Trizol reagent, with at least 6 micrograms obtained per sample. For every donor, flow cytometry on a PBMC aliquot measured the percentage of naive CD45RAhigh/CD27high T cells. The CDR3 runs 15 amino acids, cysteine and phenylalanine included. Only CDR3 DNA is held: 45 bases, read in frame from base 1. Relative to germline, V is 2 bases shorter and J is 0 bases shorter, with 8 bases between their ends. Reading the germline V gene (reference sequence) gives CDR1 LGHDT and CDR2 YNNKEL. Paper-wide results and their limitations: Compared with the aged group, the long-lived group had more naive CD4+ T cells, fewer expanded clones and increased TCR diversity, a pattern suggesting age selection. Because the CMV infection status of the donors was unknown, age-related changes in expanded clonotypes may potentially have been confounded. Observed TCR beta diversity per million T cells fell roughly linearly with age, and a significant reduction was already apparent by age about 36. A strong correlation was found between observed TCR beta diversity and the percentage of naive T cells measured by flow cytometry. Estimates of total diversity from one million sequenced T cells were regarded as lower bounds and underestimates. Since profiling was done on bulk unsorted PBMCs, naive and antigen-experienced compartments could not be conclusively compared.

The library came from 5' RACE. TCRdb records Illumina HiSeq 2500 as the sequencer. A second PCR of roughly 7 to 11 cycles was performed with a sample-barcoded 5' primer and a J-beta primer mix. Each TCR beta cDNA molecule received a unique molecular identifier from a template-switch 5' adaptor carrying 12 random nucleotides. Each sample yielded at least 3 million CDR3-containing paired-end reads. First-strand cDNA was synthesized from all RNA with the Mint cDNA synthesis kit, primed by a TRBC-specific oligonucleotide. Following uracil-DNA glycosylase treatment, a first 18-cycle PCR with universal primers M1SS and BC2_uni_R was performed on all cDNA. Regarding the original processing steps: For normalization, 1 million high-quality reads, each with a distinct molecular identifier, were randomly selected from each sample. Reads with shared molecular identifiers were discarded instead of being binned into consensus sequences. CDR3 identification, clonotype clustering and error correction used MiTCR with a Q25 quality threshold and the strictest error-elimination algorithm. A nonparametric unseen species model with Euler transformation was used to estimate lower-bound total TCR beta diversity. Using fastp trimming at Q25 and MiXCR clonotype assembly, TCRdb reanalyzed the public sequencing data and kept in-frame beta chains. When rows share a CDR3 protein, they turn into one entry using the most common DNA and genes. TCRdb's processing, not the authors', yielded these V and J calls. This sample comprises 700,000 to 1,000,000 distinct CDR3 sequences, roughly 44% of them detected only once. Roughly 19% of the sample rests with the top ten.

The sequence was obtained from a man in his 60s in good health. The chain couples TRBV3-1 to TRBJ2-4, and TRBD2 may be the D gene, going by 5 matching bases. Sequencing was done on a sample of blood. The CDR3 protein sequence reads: CASSQPGLAKNIQYF. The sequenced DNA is TGTGCCAGCAGCCAACCGGGATTAGCCAAAAACATTCAGTACTTC.